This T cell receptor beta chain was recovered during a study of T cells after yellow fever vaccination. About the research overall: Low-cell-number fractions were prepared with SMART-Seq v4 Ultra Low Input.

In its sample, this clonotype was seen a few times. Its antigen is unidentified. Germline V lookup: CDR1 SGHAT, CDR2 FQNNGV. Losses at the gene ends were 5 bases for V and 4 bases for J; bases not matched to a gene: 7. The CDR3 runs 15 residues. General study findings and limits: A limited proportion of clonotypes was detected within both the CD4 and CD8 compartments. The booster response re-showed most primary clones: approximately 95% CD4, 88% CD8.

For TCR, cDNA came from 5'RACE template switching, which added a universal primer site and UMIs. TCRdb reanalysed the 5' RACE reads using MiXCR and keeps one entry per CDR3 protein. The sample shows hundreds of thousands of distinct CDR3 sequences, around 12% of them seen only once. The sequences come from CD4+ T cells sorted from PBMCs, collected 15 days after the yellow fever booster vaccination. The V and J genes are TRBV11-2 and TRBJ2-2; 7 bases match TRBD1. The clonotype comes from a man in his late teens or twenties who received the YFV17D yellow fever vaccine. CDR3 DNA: TGTGCCAGCAGCCGAACCGGGACAGTCACCGGGGAGCTGTTTTTT. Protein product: CASSRTGTVTGELFF.